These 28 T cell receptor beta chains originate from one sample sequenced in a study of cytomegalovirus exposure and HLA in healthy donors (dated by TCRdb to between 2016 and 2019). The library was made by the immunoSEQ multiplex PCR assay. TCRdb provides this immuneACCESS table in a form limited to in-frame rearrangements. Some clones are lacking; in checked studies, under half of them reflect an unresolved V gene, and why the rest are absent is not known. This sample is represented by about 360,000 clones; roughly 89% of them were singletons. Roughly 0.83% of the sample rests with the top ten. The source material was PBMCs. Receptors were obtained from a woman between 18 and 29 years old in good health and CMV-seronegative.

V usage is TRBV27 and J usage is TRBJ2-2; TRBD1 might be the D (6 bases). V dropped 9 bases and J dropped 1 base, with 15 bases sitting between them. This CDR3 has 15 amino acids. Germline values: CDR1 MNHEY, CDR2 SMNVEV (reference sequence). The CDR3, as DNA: TGTGCCAGTCAGTCCCTAGGGGGGAACACCGGGGAGCTGTTTTTT. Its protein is CASQSLGGNTGELFF.

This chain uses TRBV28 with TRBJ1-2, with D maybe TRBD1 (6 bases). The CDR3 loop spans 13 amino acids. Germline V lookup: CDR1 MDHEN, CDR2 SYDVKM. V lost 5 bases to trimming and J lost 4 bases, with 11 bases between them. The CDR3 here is CASSTGWAYGYTF. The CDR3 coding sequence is TGTGCCAGCAGTACAGGGTGGGCCTATGGCTACACCTTC.

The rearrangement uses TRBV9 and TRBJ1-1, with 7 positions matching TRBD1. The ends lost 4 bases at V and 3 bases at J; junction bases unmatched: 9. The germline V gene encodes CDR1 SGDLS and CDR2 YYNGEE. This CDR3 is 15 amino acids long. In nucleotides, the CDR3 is TGTGCCAGCAGCCCACGGGGACAGCTGTACACTGAAGCTTTCTTT. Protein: CASSPRGQLYTEAFF.

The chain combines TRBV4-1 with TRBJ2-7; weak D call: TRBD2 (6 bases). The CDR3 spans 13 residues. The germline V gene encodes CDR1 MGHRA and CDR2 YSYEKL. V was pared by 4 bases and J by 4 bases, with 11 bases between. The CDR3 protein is CASSPPAGYEQYF. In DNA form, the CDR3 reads TGCGCCAGCAGCCCGCCGGCGGGGTACGAGCAGTACTTC.

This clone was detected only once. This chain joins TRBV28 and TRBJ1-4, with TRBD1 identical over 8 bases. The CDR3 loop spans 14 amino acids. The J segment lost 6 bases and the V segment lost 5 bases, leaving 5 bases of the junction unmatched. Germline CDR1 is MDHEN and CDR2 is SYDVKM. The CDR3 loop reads CASSGDRPHEKLFF. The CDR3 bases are TGTGCCAGCAGTGGGGACAGGCCTCATGAAAAACTGTTTTTT.

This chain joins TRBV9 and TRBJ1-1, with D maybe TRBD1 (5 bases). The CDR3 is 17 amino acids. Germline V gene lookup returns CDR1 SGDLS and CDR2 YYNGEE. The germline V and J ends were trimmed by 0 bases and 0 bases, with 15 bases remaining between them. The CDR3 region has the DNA TGTGCCAGCAGCGTAGAAGGACAACATATAATGAACACTGAAGCTTTCTTT. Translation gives CASSVEGQHIMNTEAFF.

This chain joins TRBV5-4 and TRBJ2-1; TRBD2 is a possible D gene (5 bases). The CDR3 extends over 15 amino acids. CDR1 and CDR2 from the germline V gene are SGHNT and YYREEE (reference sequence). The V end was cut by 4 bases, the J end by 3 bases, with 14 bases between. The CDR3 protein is CASSLGLADYNEQFF. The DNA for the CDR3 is TGTGCCAGCAGCCTAGGGCTAGCAGACTACAATGAGCAGTTCTTC.

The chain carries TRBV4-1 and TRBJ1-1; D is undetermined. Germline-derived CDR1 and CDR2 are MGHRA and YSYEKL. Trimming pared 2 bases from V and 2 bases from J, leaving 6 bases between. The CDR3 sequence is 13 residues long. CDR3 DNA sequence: TGCGCCAGCAGCCAAATCTATAACACTGAAGCTTTCTTT. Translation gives CASSQIYNTEAFF.

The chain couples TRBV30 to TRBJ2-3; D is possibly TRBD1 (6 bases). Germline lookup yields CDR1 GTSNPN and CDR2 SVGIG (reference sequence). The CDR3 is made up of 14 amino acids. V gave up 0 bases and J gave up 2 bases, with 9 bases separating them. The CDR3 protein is CAWSVQGPTDTQYF. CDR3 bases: TGTGCCTGGAGTGTACAGGGACCCACAGATACGCAGTATTTT.

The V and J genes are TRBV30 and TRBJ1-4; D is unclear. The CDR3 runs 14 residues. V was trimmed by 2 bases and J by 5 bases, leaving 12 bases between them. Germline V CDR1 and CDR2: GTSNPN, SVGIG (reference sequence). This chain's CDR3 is CAWSWGGRNEKLFF. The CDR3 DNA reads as TGTGCCTGGAGTTGGGGAGGGAGGAATGAAAAACTGTTTTTT.

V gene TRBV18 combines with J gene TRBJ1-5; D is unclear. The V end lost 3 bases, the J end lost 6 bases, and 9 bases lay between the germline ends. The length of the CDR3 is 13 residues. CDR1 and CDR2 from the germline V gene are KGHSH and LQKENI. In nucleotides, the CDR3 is TGTGCCAGCTCACCGGAGGTTAGTCAGCCCCAGCATTTT. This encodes CASSPEVSQPQHF.

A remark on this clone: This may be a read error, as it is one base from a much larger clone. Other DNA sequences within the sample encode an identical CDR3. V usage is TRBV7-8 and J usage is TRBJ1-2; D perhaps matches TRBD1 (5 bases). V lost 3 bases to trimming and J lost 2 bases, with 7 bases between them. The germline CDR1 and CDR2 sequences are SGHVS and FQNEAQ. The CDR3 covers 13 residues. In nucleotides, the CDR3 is TGTGCCAGCAGCTTCGACAGAAACTATGGCTACACCTTC. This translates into CASSFDRNYGYTF.

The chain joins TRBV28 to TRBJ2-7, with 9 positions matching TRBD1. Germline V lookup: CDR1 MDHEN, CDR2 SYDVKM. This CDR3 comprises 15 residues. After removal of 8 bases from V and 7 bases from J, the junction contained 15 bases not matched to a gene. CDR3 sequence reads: CASAKGGTGSTEQYF. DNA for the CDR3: TGTGCCAGCGCAAAAGGTGGGACAGGGTCTACGGAGCAGTACTTC. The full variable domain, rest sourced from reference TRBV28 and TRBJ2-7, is DVKVTQSSRYLVKRTGEKVFLECVQDMDHENMFWYRQDPGLGLRLIYFSYDVKMKEKGDIPEGYSVSREKKERFSLILESASTNQTSMYLCASAKGGTGSTEQYFGPGTRLTVT.

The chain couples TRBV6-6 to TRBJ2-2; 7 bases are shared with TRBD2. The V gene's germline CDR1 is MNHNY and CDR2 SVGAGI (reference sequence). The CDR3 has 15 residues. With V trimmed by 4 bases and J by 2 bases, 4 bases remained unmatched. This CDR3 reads CASSLRGSNTGELFF. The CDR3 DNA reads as TGTGCCAGCAGTTTGCGGGGGTCCAACACCGGGGAGCTGTTTTTT.

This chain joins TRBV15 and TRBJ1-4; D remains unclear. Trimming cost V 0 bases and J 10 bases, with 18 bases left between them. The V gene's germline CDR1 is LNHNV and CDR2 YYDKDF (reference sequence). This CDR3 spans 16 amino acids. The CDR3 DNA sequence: TGTGCCACCAGCAGAGATTTTTGGCTTGGAGAGGGAAAACTGTTTTTT. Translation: CATSRDFWLGEGKLFF.

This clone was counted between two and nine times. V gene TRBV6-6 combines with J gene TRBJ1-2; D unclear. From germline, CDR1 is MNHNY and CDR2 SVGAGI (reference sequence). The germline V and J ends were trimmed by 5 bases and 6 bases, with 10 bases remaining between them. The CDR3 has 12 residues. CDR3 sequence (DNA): TGTGCCAGCAGTCGGCAGGAACATGGCTACACCTTC. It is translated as CASSRQEHGYTF.

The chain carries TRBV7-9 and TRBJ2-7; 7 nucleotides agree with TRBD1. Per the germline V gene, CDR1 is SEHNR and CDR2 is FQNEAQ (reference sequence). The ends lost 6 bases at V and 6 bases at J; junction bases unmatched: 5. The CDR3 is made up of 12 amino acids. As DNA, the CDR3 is TGTGCCAGCAGACTCAGGGGGTTCGAGCAGTACTTC. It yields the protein CASRLRGFEQYF. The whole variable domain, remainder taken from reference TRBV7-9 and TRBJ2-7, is DTGVSQNPRHKITKRGQNVTFRCDPISEHNRLYWYRQTLGQGPEFLTYFQNEAQLEKSRLLSDRFSAERPKGSFSTLEIQRTEQGDSAMYLCASRLRGFEQYFGPGTRLTVT.

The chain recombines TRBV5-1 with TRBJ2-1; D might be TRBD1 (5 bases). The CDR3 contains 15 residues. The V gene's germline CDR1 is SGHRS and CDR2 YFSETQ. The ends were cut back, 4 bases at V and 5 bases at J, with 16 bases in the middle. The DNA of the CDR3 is TGCGCCAGCAGCACGTGGGCAGGGTTGGACAATGAGCAGTTCTTC. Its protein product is CASSTWAGLDNEQFF.

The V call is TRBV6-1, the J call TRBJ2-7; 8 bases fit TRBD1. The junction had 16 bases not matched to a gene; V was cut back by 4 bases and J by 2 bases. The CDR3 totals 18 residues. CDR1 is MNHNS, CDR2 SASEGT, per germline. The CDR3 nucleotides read TGTGCCAGCAGTGTGAACCGGGACAGGCCGACCTCAACCTACGAGCAGTACTTC. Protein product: CASSVNRDRPTSTYEQYF.

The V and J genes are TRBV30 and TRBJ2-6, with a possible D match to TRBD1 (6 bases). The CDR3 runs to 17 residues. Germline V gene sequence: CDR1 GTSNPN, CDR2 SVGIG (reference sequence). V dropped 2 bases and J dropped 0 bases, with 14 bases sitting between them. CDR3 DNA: TGTGCCTGGAGTCCTCGGGACACCTCCTCTGGGGCCAACGTCCTGACTTTC. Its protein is CAWSPRDTSSGANVLTF.

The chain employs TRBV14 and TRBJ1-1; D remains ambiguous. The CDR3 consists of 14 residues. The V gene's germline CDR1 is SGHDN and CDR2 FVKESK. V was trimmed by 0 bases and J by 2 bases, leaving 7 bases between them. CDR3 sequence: CASSQDRINTEAFF. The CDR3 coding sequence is TGTGCCAGCAGCCAAGACAGGATCAACACTGAAGCTTTCTTT.

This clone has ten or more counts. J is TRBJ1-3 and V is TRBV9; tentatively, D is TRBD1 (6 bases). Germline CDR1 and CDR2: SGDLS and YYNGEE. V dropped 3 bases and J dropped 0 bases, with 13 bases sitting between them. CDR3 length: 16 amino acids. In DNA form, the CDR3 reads TGTGCCAGCAGCGCCAACACAGGGCTCTCTGGAAACACCATATATTTT. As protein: CASSANTGLSGNTIYF.

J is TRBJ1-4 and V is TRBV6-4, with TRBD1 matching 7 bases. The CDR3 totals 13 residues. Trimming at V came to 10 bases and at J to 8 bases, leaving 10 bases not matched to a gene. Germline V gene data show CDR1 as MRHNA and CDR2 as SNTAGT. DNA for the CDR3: TGTGCCACCGCCCGGGACAGTGGGGAAAAACTGTTTTTT. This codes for CATARDSGEKLFF.

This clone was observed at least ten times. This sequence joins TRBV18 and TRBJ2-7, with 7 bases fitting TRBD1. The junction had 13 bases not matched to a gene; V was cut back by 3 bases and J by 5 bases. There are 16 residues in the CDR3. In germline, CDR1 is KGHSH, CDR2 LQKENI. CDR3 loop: CASSPRSTGTFDEQYF. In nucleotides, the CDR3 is TGTGCCAGCTCACCCCGATCGACAGGGACATTCGACGAGCAGTACTTC.

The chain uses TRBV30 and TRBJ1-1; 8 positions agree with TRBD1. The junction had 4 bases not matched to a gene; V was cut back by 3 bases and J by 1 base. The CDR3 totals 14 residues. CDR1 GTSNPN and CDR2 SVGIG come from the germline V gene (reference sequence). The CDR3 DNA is TGTGCCTGGAGCACCGGGACAGGGAACACTGAAGCTTTCTTT. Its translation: CAWSTGTGNTEAFF. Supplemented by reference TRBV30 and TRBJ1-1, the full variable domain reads SQTIHQWPATLVQPVGSPLSLECTVEGTSNPNLYWYRQAAGRGLQLLFYSVGIGQISSEVPQNLSASRPQDRQFILSSKKLLLSDSGFYLCAWSTGTGNTEAFFGQGTRLTVV.

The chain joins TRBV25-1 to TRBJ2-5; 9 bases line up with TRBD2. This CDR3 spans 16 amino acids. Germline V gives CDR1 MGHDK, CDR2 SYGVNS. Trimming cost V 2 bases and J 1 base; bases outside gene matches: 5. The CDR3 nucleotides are TGTGCCAGCAGTGAAATCGGCGGGGGGGCCCAAGAGACCCAGTACTTC. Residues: CASSEIGGGAQETQYF. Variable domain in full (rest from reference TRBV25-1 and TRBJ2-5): EADIYQTPRYLVIGTGKKITLECSQTMGHDKMYWYQQDPGMELHLIHYSYGVNSTEKGDLSSESTVSRIRTEHFPLTLESARPSHTSQYLCASSEIGGGAQETQYFGPGTRLLVL.

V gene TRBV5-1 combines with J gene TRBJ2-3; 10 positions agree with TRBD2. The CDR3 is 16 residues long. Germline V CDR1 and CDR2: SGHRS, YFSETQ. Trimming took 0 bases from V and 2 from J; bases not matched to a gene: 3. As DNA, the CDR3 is TGCGCCAGCAGCTTGGGAGGACTAGCGGACACAGATACGCAGTATTTT. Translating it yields CASSLGGLADTDTQYF.

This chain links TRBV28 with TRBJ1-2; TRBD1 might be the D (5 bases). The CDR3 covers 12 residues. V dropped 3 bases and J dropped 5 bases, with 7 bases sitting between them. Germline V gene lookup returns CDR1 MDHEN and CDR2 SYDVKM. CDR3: CASSFQGYGYTF. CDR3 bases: TGTGCCAGCAGTTTCCAGGGATATGGCTACACCTTC.